This TCR beta chain was retrieved from a study of vaccination effects on CD4 cells after COVID-19. Method: immunoSEQ multiplex PCR; TCRdb's copy keeps in-frame clones and lacks some. The sample lists some 39,000 clones; roughly 80% were seen once. As regards this clone: The antigen is unknown.

J lost 6 bases, V lost 6 bases, and 5 bases had no gene match. The CDR3 runs to 14 residues. From germline, CDR1 is LNHDA and CDR2 SQIVND (reference sequence). The culture ran for approximately 11 days before CD4+ T cells were isolated. This clonotype originated in a human donor who received a COVID-19 vaccine. The specimen comprised CD4+ T cells from PBMCs cultured without peptide, sampled before COVID-19 vaccination. V and J are TRBV19 and TRBJ1-5; 10 nucleotides agree with TRBD1. CDR3 sequence: CASSPDRGFQPQHF. The DNA for the CDR3 is TGTGCCAGTAGCCCGGACAGGGGGTTTCAGCCCCAGCATTTT.